This T cell receptor beta chain was retrieved from a study of monozygotic twins with inflammatory bowel disease. General observations from the study: TCRbeta diversity (inverse Simpson) was lower in IBD patients than in healthy co-twins.

Unsorted whole blood yielded the total RNA, with T cells left unselected. Note on this clonotype: Its antigen remains unknown.

Eight separate reactions per sample yielded the cDNA. UMIs containing a 6-nucleotide sample barcode were added via template switching. TCRdb reprocessed the 5' RACE reads, keeping one entry per CDR3 protein, no DNA. This table lists approximately 400,000 distinct CDR3 sequences. This TCR came from a human donor with ulcerative colitis or Crohn's disease, or a healthy co-twin of an affected twin (not recorded which). Material: blood.

This CDR3 reads CASSQAEGARDQPQHF. V and J are TRBV4-2 and TRBJ1-5; with no DNA, the TCRdb D assignment of TRBD1 cannot be verified. This CDR3 is built from 16 residues. Germline CDR1 and CDR2: LGHNA and YNFKEQ.